These T cell receptor beta chains were read from a single sample in a study of blood T cell repertoires in COVID-19. Using immunoSEQ multiplex PCR, the repertoire was profiled, and TCRdb retains in-frame clones only, with some absent. The sample lists roughly 500,000 clones; roughly 87% were seen once. The sample comprised peripheral blood. These receptors were taken from a man younger than 30 with COVID-19, enrolled during active disease. The CDR3 runs from the conserved cysteine through the conserved F or W. A D gene is named only where the DNA matches it firmly. Clone size, where shown, is once, few, many, or a class for clones that have expanded.

J | size | V | D | CDR3 | DNA
TRBJ1-4 | - | TRBV6-1 | TRBD1 | CASSEAFNRGGEKLFF | TGTGCCAGCAGTGAAGCGTTTAACAGGGGTGGTGAAAAACTGTTTTTT
TRBJ1-2 | - | TRBV27 | - | CASSLRFTAGYGYTF | TGTGCCAGCAGTTTAAGGTTTACGGCGGGTTATGGCTACACCTTC
TRBJ1-3 | - | TRBV19 | - | CASSIEGGFGNTIYF | TGTGCCAGTAGTATAGAGGGAGGATTTGGAAACACCATATATTTT
TRBJ2-3 | - | TRBV12-3/TRBV12-4 | - | CASSPTLGGTQYF | TGTGCCAGCAGCCCTACATTGGGGGGTACGCAGTATTTT
TRBJ2-3 | once | TRBV19 | - | CASSIDAPSRGDTQYF | TGTGCCAGTAGTATAGATGCGCCTTCAAGGGGAGATACGCAGTATTTT
TRBJ1-3 | - | TRBV5-5 | - | CASSFGQGGYTIYF | TGTGCCAGCAGCTTTGGGCAGGGTGGATACACCATATATTTT
TRBJ2-1 | - | TRBV21-1 | - | CASSKGSGGIDNEQFF | TGTGCCAGCAGCAAAGGGTCAGGGGGCATTGACAATGAGCAGTTCTTC
TRBJ2-7 | once | TRBV15 | TRBD1 | CATSLDRGYEQYF | TGTGCCACCAGCTTGGACAGGGGCTACGAGCAGTACTTC
TRBJ1-1 | few | TRBV12-5 | - | CASGLVGTAIF | TGTGCTAGTGGTTTGGTAGGTACAGCCATCTTT
TRBJ2-7 | - | TRBV11-3 | TRBD2 | CASSDSGTSGSYEQYF | TGTGCCAGCAGCGATTCCGGGACTAGCGGCTCCTACGAGCAGTACTTC
TRBJ1-2 | - | TRBV28 | - | CASSSDPTRGYTF | TGTGCCAGCAGTTCCGACCCTACGCGGGGCTACACCTTC
TRBJ2-3 | - | TRBV5-4 | - | CASSLESSLDTQYF | TGTGCCAGCAGCTTGGAATCTAGTCTGGATACGCAGTATTTT
TRBJ2-5 | - | TRBV7-9 | TRBD2 | CASSLGTSGRETQYF | TGTGCCAGCAGCTTAGGGACTAGCGGGAGAGAGACCCAGTACTTC
TRBJ2-3 | once | TRBV7-9 | - | CASSLARSDTQYF | TGTGCCAGCAGCCTAGCGAGGTCCGATACGCAGTATTTT
TRBJ1-2 | - | TRBV6-5 | - | CASSPDSEAYGYTF | TGTGCCAGCAGTCCTGACAGCGAGGCTTATGGCTACACCTTC
TRBJ2-3 | once | TRBV9 | TRBD1 | CASSSRTGVTGTQYF | TGTGCCAGCAGCTCGCGGACAGGGGTAACGGGTACGCAGTATTTT
TRBJ2-2 | - | TRBV9 | - | CASSGTRGTLSATGELFF | TGTGCCAGCAGCGGGACCCGGGGGACCCTGTCCGCCACCGGGGAGCTGTTTTTT
TRBJ2-1 | - | TRBV6-6 | TRBD1 | CASRGTRDRVNEQFF | TGTGCCAGCAGAGGGACCCGGGACAGGGTAAATGAGCAGTTCTTC
TRBJ2-1 | - | TRBV11-2 | - | CASSFRGFAESNEQFF | TGTGCCAGCAGCTTCCGGGGGTTTGCTGAATCGAATGAGCAGTTCTTC
TRBJ1-5 | - | TRBV24-1 | - | CATSDGGGNQPQHF | TGTGCCACCAGTGATGGAGGGGGCAATCAGCCCCAGCATTTT
TRBJ2-2 | - | TRBV27 | TRBD2 | CASRPSGGELFF | TGTGCCAGCAGACCTAGCGGGGGGGAGCTGTTTTTT
TRBJ1-1 | once | TRBV5-1 | - | CASSLAGVPEAFF | TGCGCCAGCAGCTTGGCAGGGGTCCCTGAAGCTTTCTTT
TRBJ2-5 | once | TRBV10-3 | TRBD1 | CAISDPGTAQETQYF | TGTGCCATCAGTGACCCGGGGACAGCCCAAGAGACCCAGTACTTC
TRBJ1-6 | - | TRBV9 | TRBD1 | CASSATGEGSPLHF | TGTGCCAGCAGCGCGACAGGGGAAGGTTCACCCCTCCACTTT
TRBJ1-5 | - | TRBV6-1 | - | CASSELRGISNQPQHF | TGTGCCAGCAGTGAATTAAGGGGGATTAGCAATCAGCCCCAGCATTTT
TRBJ2-5 | - | TRBV27 | TRBD1 | CASRRQGQETQYF | TGTGCCAGCAGACGACAGGGGCAAGAGACCCAGTACTTC
TRBJ2-3 | few | TRBV2 | - | CASSELVHTDTQYF | TGTGCCAGCAGTGAACTAGTCCACACAGATACGCAGTATTTT
TRBJ2-2 | once | TRBV13 | - | CASSPALGLGGELFF | TGTGCCAGCAGCCCCGCTCTAGGATTAGGCGGGGAGCTGTTTTTT
TRBJ2-7 | - | TRBV5-1 | TRBD2 | CASSPVAGGAYEQYF | TGCGCCAGCAGCCCGGTAGCGGGAGGCGCCTACGAGCAGTACTTC
TRBJ1-5 | - | TRBV5-8 | TRBD1 | CASSPQSGTGYFRGNQPQHF | TGTGCCAGCAGCCCACAATCCGGGACAGGGTACTTTCGTGGCAATCAGCCCCAGCATTTT
TRBJ2-7 | - | TRBV2 | TRBD1 | CASNRGRADHEQYF | TGTGCCAGTAACAGGGGGCGCGCGGACCACGAGCAGTACTTC
TRBJ2-7 | - | TRBV6-5 | TRBD2 | CASRVAGSSYEQYF | TGTGCCAGCAGGGTAGCGGGTAGCTCCTACGAGCAGTACTTC
TRBJ1-5 | - | TRBV7-8 | TRBD1 | CASSLGTGGGQPQHF | TGTGCCAGCAGCTTAGGGACAGGGGGCGGTCAGCCCCAGCATTTT
TRBJ1-2 | - | TRBV5-4 | TRBD1 | CASSSRMTGKMGYTF | TGTGCCAGCAGCTCCCGGATGACAGGGAAGATGGGCTACACCTTC